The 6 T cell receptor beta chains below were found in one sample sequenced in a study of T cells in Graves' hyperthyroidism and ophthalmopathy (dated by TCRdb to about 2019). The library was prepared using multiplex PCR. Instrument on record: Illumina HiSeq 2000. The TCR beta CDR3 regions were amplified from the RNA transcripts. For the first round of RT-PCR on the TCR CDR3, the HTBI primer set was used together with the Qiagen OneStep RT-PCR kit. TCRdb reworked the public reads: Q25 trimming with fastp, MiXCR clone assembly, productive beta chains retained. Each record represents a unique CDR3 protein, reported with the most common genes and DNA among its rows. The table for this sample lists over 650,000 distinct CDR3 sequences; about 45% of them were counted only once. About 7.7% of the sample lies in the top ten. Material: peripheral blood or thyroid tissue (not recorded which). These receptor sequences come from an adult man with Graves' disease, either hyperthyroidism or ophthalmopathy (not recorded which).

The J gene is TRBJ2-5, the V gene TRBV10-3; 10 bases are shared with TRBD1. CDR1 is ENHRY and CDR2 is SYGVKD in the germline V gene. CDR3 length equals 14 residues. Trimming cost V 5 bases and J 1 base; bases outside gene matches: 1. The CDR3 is CAISRTGGQETQYF. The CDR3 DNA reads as TGTGCCATCAGTCGGACAGGGGGCCAAGAGACCCAGTACTTC.

The CDR3 coding sequence is TGTGCCAGCAGTGAAACGGGCCGTGAGGATGAAAAACTGTTTTTT. This encodes CASSETGREDEKLFF. V and J are TRBV2 and TRBJ1-4; D gene unclear. This CDR3 has 15 residues. Trimming left V 2 bases short and J 6 bases short, with 13 bases between. Germline CDR1 SNHLY, CDR2 FYNNEI.

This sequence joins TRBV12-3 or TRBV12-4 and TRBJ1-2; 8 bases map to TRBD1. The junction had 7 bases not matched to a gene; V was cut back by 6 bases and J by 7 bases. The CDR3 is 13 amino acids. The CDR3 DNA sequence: TGTGCCAGCAGGCAGGGGGCGACGGGTGGCTACACCTTC. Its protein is CASRQGATGGYTF.

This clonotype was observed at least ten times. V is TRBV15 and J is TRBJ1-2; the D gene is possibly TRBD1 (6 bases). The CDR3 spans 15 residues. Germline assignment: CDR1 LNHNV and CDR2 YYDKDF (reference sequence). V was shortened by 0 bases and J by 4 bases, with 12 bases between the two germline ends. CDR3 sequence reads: CATSRDRTDRYGYTF. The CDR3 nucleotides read TGTGCCACCAGCAGAGATCGGACAGACCGCTATGGCTACACCTTC.

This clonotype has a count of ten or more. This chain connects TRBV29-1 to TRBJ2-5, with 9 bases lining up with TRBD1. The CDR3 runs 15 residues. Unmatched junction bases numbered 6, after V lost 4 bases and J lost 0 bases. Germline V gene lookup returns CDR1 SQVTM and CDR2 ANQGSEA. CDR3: CSVADRGEYQETQYF. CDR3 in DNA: TGCAGCGTTGCCGACAGGGGGGAGTACCAAGAGACCCAGTACTTC.

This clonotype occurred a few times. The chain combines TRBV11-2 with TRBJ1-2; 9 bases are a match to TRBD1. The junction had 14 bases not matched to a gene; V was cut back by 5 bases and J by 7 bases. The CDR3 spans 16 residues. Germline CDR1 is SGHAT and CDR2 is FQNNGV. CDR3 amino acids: CASSVDGRQGEGGYTF. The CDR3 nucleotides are TGTGCCAGCAGCGTTGATGGCCGACAGGGGGAAGGTGGCTACACCTTC.